The source of this T cell receptor (beta chain) is a study of blood T cell repertoires in COVID-19. Libraries were prepared by immunoSEQ multiplex PCR; TCRdb keeps only in-frame clonotypes and omits some of them. The sample yields under 200,000 clones, around 86% seen once. Only a few counts were recorded for this clone. Germline V gene sequence: CDR1 SGHDN, CDR2 FVKESK. This CDR3 contains 15 residues. Trimming removed 4 bases from V and 0 bases from J, with 10 bases in between. The sequence derives from a man between 70 and 80 years old who had recovered from COVID-19. The V and J genes are TRBV14 and TRBJ2-4, with D hard to call. Sequencing was carried out using peripheral blood. The CDR3 DNA is TGTGCCAGCAGCCTTATCAGGTTAGCCAAAAACATTCAGTACTTC. It is translated as CASSLIRLAKNIQYF. The whole variable domain, remainder taken from reference TRBV14 and TRBJ2-4, is EAGVTQFPSHSVIEKGQTVTLRCDPISGHDNLYWYRRVMGKEIKFLLHFVKESKQDESGMPNNRFLAERTGGTYSTLKVQPAELEDSGVYFCASSLIRLAKNIQYFGAGTRLSVL.